This T cell receptor beta chain is from a study of shared clonotypes between healthy human individuals. Regarding the study as a whole: Generally, naive subsets came out with larger estimated richness than memory subsets.

Naive CD8 cells lacked CD45RO and underwent positive selection for CCR7, leaving out terminally differentiated effector memory CD45RA+ cells. As regards this clone: What it binds is unknown.

It was at deep level that the assay was run. As handled by the study authors: Junction-only immunoSEQ data arrived without quality scores, meaning filtering differed. Assay used: immunoSEQ multiplex PCR; TCRdb lists only in-frame clones, some missing. V and J calls and clone size come straight from that table; D and trimming were deduced from the DNA. The sample includes 2 million or so clones, approximately 94% seen only once; the top ten take roughly 1%. V lost 1 base, J lost 3 bases, and 17 bases lay in between. This CDR3 region has 17 residues. CDR1 MGHDK and CDR2 SYGVNS come from the germline V gene.

The rearrangement links TRBV25-1 to TRBJ2-3, with a weak D call TRBD1 (5 bases). Specimen: naive CD8+ T cells sorted from blood. This receptor was identified in a man between 18 and 29 years old in good health. The CDR3 here is CASSESPQGLSTDTQYF. Written as DNA, the CDR3 is TGTGCCAGCAGTGAATCCCCGCAGGGATTGTCGACAGATACGCAGTATTTT.